Presented here are 17 T cell receptor beta chains from one specimen sequenced in a study of metastatic and nonmetastatic thyroid tumors. TCRdb reprocessed the PCR reads using MiXCR. Among tens of thousands of clones, 19% were seen once, and the ten largest hold about 18%. All patients were treatment-naive before thyroid surgery. The source material was blood. These receptors came from a female donor with papillary thyroid cancer or a benign thyroid nodule (not recorded which). Some clones in this sample may be carry-over from other donors' samples.

In this sample, this clone turned up many times. The CDR3 DNA is TGCGCCAGCAGCTTGGCCGGTCCGGGCGGCACTGAAGCTTTCTTT. This codes for CASSLAGPGGTEAFF. The chain joins TRBV5-1 to TRBJ1-1; D uncertain. V lost 0 bases, J lost 4 bases, and 13 bases lay in between. The CDR3 covers 15 residues. CDR1 and CDR2 from the germline V gene are SGHRS and YFSETQ.

This clone was recorded at least ten times. The rearrangement links TRBV7-8 to TRBJ1-4; D call uncertain. CDR3 length: 15 residues. With 5 bases removed from V and 5 bases from J, the gap between germline ends came to 15 bases. The germline V gene encodes CDR1 SGHVS and CDR2 FQNEAQ. The CDR3 reads CASSVLRGLNEKLFF. In DNA, the CDR3 is TGTGCCAGCAGCGTCCTTAGAGGTCTGAATGAAAAACTGTTTTTT.

This clone showed up many times. This chain links TRBV5-1 with TRBJ2-2; tentative D call: TRBD2 (5 bases). The V end lost 2 bases, the J end lost 0 bases, and 8 bases lay between the germline ends. The V gene's germline CDR1 is SGHRS and CDR2 YFSETQ. The CDR3 totals 15 residues. CDR3 protein: CASSLADANTGELFF. CDR3 in DNA: TGCGCCAGCAGCTTAGCGGATGCGAACACCGGGGAGCTGTTTTTT.

The sample holds many counts of this clone. The chain uses TRBV5-1 and TRBJ2-6; TRBD1 matches at 7 bases. CDR1 and CDR2 (germline): SGHRS, YFSETQ. The V gene end was trimmed by 2 bases and the J gene end by 2 bases; junction bases not matched to a gene: 4. The CDR3 runs 16 residues. The CDR3 here is CASSLQGNAGANVLTF. CDR3 nucleotides: TGCGCCAGCAGCTTACAGGGGAACGCTGGGGCCAACGTCCTGACTTTC.

This clone came up many times. The chain carries TRBV7-2 and TRBJ2-2; TRBD1 matches 11 bases. With 5 bases clipped from V and 7 bases from J, the junction kept 6 bases outside the gene matches. CDR3 length: 15 amino acids. Per the germline V gene, CDR1 is SGHTA and CDR2 is FQGNSA. CDR3 residues: CASSLGQGAVGELFF. The CDR3 nucleotides are TGTGCCAGCAGCCTCGGACAGGGGGCCGTCGGGGAGCTGTTTTTT. Complete variable domain (other parts from reference TRBV7-2 and TRBJ2-2): GAGVSQSPSNKVTEKGKDVELRCDPISGHTALYWYRQSLGQGLEFLIYFQGNSAPDKSGLPSDRFSAERTGGSVSTLTIQRTQQEDSAVYLCASSLGQGAVGELFFGEGSRLTVL.

In its sample, this clone was seen a few times. CDR3 residues: CASPSITSWNYNEQFF. The DNA for the CDR3 is TGTGCCAGCCCATCGATTACTAGCTGGAATTACAATGAGCAGTTCTTC. The chain couples TRBV28 to TRBJ2-1; D is possibly TRBD2 (6 bases). Germline V lookup: CDR1 MDHEN, CDR2 SYDVKM. V was cut by 8 bases and J by 4 bases, with 21 bases left in between. This CDR3 region has 16 residues.

J is TRBJ1-2 and V is TRBV6-1; no clear D gene. The CDR3 is 16 residues long. V was clipped by 2 bases and J by 4 bases, with 17 bases between them. Germline CDR1 MNHNS, CDR2 SASEGT. The CDR3 nucleotides read TGTGCCAGCAGTGAATCCTCGGCAGGCGCCCCCTATGGCTACACCTTC. Translation: CASSESSAGAPYGYTF.

Many counts were recorded for this clone. The gene calls are TRBV11-3 and TRBJ2-1; D unclear. Deletions cut 5 bases from V and 5 bases from J, with 7 bases between. CDR1 and CDR2 (germline): SGHNT, YENEEA. The CDR3 covers 12 residues. The DNA for the CDR3 is TGTGCCAGCAGCACCCGGGACAATGAGCAGTTCTTC. This translates into CASSTRDNEQFF.

The sample holds many counts of this clone. The chain carries TRBV7-2 and TRBJ1-2; D is perhaps TRBD1 (5 bases). The V end was cut by 1 base, the J end by 8 bases, with 11 bases between. From germline, CDR1 is SGHTA and CDR2 FQGNSA. The CDR3 has 13 residues. CDR3 amino acids: CASSLDREGGYTF. The CDR3 DNA reads TGTGCCAGCAGCTTAGATAGGGAGGGGGGCTACACCTTC.

This clone was seen repeatedly, ten times or more. This chain uses TRBV2 with TRBJ2-7, with 8 nucleotides matching TRBD2. Germline V CDR1 and CDR2: SNHLY, FYNNEI. J gave up 3 bases and V 6 bases, and 13 bases lay outside the gene matches. The CDR3 has 16 residues. The CDR3: CASSDRGRSRGYEQYF. CDR3 DNA: TGTGCCAGCAGCGACCGCGGGAGGAGTAGAGGCTACGAGCAGTACTTC. Based on the CDR3 plus reference TRBV2 and TRBJ2-7, the full variable domain is EPEVTQTPSHQVTQMGQEVILRCVPISNHLYFYWYRQILGQKVEFLVSFYNNEISEKSEIFDDQFSVERPDGSNFTLKIRSTKLEDSAMYFCASSDRGRSRGYEQYFGPGTRLTVT.

This chain uses TRBV27 with TRBJ2-3; 10 positions agree with TRBD2. Germline V gene lookup returns CDR1 MNHEY and CDR2 SMNVEV (reference sequence). This CDR3 is built from 16 residues. Trimming at V came to 11 bases and at J to 0 bases, leaving 11 bases not matched to a gene. The chain's CDR3 is CARIPRTSGSTDTQYF. In DNA, the CDR3 is TGTGCCCGCATTCCTCGGACTAGCGGAAGCACAGATACGCAGTATTTT.

The chain has TRBV5-1 and TRBJ2-3; TRBD2 agrees at 11 bases. Per germline, CDR1 SGHRS and CDR2 YFSETQ. There are 16 residues in the CDR3. The V segment lost 4 bases and the J segment 0 bases; nucleotides outside the gene matches: 4. In DNA, the CDR3 is TGCGCCAGCAGCAGGGGACTAGCGGCTAGCACAGATACGCAGTATTTT. This encodes CASSRGLAASTDTQYF.

At least ten counts were recorded for this clone. V usage is TRBV7-3 and J usage is TRBJ2-1; weak D call: TRBD2 (6 bases). Trimming removed 2 bases at V and 0 bases at J, with 8 bases between. Per the germline V gene, CDR1 is SGHTA and CDR2 is FQGTGA. The CDR3 totals 15 residues. CDR3 sequence (DNA): TGTGCCAGCAGCTTAGGAGGGGACTCCTACAATGAGCAGTTCTTC. Protein sequence: CASSLGGDSYNEQFF.

V gene TRBV5-1 combines with J gene TRBJ1-2; no definite D call. There are 13 residues in the CDR3. Per germline, CDR1 SGHRS and CDR2 YFSETQ. V lost 3 bases and J lost 4, with 10 bases in between. The CDR3 nucleotides are TGCGCCAGCAGCTCGTCACTTGGCTATGGCTACACCTTC. Translating gives CASSSSLGYGYTF.

There are many counts of this clone. The rearrangement uses TRBV7-2 and TRBJ1-2, with 8 positions matching TRBD1. The CDR3 is 13 residues long. CDR1 and CDR2 (germline): SGHTA, FQGNSA. The V segment lost 3 bases and the J segment 8 bases; nucleotides outside the gene matches: 5. This chain's CDR3 is CASSFGQGGGYTF. CDR3 sequence (DNA): TGTGCCAGCAGCTTCGGACAGGGTGGGGGCTACACCTTC.

This clone occurred a few times. The V and J genes are TRBV6-6 and TRBJ2-6; the D gene is possibly TRBD1 (7 bases). The germline CDR1 and CDR2 sequences are MNHNY and SVGAGI (reference sequence). Trimming stripped 0 bases from V and 0 bases from J, with 15 bases between. The CDR3 sequence is 19 residues long. DNA for the CDR3: TGTGCCAGCAGTTACTCGGCCTCAGGGGGGTTCTCTGGGGCCAACGTCCTGACTTTC. As protein: CASSYSASGGFSGANVLTF.

This clone came up many times. V and J are TRBV28 and TRBJ2-5, with D unclear. Germline CDR1 MDHEN, CDR2 SYDVKM. V was shortened by 6 bases and J by 4 bases, with 18 bases between the two germline ends. This CDR3 is 15 amino acids long. The CDR3 reads CASSPQELAGETQYF. Written as DNA, the CDR3 is TGTGCCAGCAGCCCCCAGGAGCTGGCTGGAGAGACCCAGTACTTC.